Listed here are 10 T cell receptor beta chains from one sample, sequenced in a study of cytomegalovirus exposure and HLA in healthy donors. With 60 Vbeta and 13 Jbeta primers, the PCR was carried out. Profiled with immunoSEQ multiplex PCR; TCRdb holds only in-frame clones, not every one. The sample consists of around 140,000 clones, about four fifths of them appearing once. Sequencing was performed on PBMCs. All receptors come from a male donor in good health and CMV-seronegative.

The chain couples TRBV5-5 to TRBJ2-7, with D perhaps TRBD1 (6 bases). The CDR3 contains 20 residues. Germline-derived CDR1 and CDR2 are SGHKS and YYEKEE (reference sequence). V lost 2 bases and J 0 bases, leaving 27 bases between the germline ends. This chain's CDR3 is CASSLVGGEPDSVFSYEQYF. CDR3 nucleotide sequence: TGTGCCAGCAGCTTAGTAGGGGGAGAACCGGACAGTGTATTCTCCTACGAGCAGTACTTC.

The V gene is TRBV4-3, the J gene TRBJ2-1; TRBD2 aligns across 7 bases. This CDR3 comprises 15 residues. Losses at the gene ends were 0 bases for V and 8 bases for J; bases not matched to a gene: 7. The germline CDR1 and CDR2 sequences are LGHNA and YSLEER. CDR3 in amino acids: CASSQEQRGSDEQFF. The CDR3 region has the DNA TGCGCCAGCAGCCAAGAACAGCGGGGAAGCGATGAGCAGTTCTTC.

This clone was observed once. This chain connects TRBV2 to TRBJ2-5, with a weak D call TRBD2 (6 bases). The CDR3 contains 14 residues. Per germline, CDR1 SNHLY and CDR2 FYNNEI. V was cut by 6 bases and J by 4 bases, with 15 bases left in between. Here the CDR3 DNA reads TGTGCCAGCAGCTCCCCCGGGACTCTAGAGACCCAGTACTTC. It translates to CASSSPGTLETQYF.

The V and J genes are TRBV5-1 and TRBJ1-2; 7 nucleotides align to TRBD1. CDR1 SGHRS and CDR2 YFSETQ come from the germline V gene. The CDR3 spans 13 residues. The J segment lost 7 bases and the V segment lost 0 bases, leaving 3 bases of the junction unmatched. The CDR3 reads CASSLANRGGYTF. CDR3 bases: TGCGCCAGCAGCTTGGCGAACAGGGGTGGCTACACCTTC.

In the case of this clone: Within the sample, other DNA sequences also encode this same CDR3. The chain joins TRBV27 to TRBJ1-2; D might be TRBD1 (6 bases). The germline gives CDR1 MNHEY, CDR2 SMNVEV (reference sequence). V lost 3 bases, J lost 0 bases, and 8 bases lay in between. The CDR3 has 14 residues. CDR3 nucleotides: TGTGCCAGCAGTTTGGACAGAGCTAACTATGGCTACACCTTC. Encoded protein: CASSLDRANYGYTF.

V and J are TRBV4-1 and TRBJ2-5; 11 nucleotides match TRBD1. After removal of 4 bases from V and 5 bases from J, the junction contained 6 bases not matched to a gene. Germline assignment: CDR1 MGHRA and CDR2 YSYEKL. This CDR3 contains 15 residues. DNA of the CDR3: TGCGCCAGCAGCCGCCGGACAGGGGGCTTGGAGACCCAGTACTTC. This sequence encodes CASSRRTGGLETQYF.

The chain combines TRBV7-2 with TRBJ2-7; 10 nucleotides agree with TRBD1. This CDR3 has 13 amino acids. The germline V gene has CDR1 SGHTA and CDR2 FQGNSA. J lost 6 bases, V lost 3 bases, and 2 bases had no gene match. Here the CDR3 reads CASSFRDRGEQYF. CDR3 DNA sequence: TGTGCCAGCAGCTTCCGGGACAGGGGCGAGCAGTACTTC.

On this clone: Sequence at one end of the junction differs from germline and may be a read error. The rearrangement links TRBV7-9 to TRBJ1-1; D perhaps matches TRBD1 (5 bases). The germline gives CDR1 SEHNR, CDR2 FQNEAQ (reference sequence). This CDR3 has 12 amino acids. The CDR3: CSSSLYRGEAFF. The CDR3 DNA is TGTTCCAGCAGCTTATATAGGGGTGAAGCTTTCTTT.

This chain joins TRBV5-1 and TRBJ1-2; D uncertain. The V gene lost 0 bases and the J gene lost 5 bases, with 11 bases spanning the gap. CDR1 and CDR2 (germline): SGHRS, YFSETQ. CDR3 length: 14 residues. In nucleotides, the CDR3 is TGCGCCAGCAGCTTGGGGCAGGAAATTTATGGCTACACCTTC. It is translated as CASSLGQEIYGYTF.

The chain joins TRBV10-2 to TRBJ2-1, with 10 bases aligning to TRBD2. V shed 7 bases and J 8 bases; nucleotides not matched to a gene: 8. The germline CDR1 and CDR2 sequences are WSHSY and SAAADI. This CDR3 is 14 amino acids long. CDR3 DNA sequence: TGCGCCAGCATTCACAGCGGGGGGGCCGATGAGCAGTTCTTC. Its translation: CASIHSGGADEQFF.